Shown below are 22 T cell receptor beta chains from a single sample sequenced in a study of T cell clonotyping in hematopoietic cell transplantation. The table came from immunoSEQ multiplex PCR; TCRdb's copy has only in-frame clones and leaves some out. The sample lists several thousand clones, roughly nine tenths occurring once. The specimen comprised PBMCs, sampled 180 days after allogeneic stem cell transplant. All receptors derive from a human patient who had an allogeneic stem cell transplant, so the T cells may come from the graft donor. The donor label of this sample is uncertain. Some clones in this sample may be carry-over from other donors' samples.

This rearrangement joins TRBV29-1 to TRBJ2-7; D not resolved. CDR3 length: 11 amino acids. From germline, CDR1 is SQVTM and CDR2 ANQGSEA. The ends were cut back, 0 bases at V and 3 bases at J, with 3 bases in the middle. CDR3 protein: CSVEDLYEQYF. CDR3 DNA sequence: TGCAGCGTTGAAGACCTCTACGAGCAGTACTTC.

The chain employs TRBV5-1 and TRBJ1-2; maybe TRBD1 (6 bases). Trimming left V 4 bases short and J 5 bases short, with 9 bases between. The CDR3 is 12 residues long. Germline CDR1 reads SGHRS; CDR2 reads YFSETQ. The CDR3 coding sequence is TGCGCCAGCAGCATGGACAGTTATGGCTACACCTTC. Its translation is CASSMDSYGYTF.

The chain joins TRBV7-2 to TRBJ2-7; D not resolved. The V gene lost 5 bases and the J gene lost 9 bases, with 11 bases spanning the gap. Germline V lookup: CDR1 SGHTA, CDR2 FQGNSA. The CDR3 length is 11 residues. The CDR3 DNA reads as TGTGCCAGCAGCCTCCCGCCGACGCAGTACTTC. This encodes CASSLPPTQYF.

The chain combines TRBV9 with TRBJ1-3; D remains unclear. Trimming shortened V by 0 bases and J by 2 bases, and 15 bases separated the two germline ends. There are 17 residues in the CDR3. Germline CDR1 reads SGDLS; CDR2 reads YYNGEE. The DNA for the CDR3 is TGTGCCAGCAGCGTAGGTGGTGTCAGAGCGACTGGAAACACCATATATTTT. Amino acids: CASSVGGVRATGNTIYF.

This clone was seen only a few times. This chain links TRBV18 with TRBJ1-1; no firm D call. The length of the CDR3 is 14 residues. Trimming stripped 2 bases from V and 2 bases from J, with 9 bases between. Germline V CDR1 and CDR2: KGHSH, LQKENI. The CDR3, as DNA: TGTGCCAGCTCACCAAATTTGGACAACACTGAAGCTTTCTTT. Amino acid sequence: CASSPNLDNTEAFF.

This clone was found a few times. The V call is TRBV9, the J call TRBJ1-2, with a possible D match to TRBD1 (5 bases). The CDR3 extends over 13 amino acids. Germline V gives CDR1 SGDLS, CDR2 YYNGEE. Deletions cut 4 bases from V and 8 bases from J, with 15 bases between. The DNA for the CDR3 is TGTGCCAGCAGCCCCATGGACACCTGGGGCTACACCTTC. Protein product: CASSPMDTWGYTF.

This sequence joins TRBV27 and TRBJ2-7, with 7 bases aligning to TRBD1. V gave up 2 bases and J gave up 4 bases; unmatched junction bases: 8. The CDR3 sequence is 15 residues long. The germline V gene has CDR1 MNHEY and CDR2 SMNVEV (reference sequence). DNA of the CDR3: TGTGCCAGCAGTTTAAAACCCGAGACAGGGTACGAGCAGTACTTC. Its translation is CASSLKPETGYEQYF.

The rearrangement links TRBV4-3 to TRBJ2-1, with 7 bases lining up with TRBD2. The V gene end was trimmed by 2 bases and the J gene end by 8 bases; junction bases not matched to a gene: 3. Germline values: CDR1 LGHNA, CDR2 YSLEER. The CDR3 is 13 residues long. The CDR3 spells CASSQILADEQFF. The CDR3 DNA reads TGCGCCAGCAGCCAAATCCTAGCGGATGAGCAGTTCTTC.

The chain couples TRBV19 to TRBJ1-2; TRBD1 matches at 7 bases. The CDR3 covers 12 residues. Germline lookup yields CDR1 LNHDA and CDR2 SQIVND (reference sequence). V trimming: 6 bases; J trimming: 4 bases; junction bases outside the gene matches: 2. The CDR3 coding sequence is TGTGCCAGTAGACAGGGGATCTATGGCTACACCTTC. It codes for CASRQGIYGYTF.

The CDR3 nucleotides are TGTGCCAGCAGCTTAGTTTTGGACAGGGGTTCCTACGAGCAGTACTTC. The encoded protein is CASSLVLDRGSYEQYF. The chain combines TRBV7-6 with TRBJ2-7, with 9 bases aligning to TRBD1. Looked up from germline, CDR1 is SGHVS and CDR2 is FNYEAQ. J gave up 1 base and V 1 base, and 5 bases lay outside the gene matches. The CDR3 runs to 16 residues.

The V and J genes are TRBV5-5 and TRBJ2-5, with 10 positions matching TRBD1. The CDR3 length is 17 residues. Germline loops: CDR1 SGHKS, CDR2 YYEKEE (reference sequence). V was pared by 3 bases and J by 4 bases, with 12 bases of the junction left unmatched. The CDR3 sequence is CASSSSTGGFIGETQYF. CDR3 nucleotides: TGTGCCAGCAGCTCCTCGACAGGGGGCTTTATTGGAGAGACCCAGTACTTC.

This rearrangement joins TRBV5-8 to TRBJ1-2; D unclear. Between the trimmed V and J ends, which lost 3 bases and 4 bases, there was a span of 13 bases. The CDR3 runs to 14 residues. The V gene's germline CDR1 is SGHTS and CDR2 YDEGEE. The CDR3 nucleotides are TGTGCCAGCAGCTCCTCTGTTAATCTCTATGGCTACACCTTC. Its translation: CASSSSVNLYGYTF.

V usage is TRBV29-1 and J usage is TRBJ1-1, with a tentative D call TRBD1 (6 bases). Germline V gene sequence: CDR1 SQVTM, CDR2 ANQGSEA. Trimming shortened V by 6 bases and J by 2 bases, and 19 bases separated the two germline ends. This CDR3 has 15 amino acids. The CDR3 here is CSVAPTGAGNTEAFF. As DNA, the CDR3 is TGCAGCGTGGCCCCGACGGGGGCCGGAAACACTGAAGCTTTCTTT.

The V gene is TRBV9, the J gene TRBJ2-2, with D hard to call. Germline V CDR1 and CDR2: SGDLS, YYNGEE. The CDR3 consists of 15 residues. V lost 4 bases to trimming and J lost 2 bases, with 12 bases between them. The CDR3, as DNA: TGTGCCAGCAGCTCACAAGGTCTCAACACCGGGGAGCTGTTTTTT. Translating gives CASSSQGLNTGELFF. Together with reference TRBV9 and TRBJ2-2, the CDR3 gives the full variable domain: DSGVTQTPKHLITATGQRVTLRCSPRSGDLSVYWYQQSLDQGLQFLIQYYNGEERAKGNILERFSAQQFPDLHSELNLSSLELGDSALYFCASSSQGLNTGELFFGEGSRLTVL.

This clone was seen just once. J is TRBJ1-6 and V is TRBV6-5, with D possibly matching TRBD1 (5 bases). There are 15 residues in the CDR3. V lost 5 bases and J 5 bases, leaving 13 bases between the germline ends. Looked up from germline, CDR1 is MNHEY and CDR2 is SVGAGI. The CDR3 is CASSAPGRDNSPLHF. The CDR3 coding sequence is TGTGCCAGCAGTGCCCCGGGACGGGATAATTCACCCCTCCACTTT.

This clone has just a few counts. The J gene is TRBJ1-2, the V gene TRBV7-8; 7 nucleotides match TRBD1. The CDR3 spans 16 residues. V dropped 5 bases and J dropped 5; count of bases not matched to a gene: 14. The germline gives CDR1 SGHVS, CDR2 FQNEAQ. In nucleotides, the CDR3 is TGTGCCAGCAGCCGAAAGGCGGACAGGTTAGGATATGGCTACACCTTC. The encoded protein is CASSRKADRLGYGYTF.

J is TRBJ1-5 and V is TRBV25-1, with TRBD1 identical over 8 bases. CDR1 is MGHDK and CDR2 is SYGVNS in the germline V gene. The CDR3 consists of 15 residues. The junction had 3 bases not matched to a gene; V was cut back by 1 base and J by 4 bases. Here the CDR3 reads CASSESRTGNQPQHF. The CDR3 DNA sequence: TGTGCCAGCAGTGAATCCCGGACAGGGAATCAGCCCCAGCATTTT.

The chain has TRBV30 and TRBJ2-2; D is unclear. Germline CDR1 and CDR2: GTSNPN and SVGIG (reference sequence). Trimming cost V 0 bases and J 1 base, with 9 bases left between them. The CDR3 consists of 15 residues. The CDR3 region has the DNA TGTGCCTGGAGTGTACTTGGGCGGAACACCGGGGAGCTGTTTTTT. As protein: CAWSVLGRNTGELFF.

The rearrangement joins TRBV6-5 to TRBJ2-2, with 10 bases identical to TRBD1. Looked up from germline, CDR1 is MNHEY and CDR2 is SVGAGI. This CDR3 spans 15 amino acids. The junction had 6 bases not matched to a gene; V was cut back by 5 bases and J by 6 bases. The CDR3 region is CASSRLGTGAGELFF. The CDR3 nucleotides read TGTGCCAGCAGTCGACTTGGGACAGGGGCCGGGGAGCTGTTTTTT.

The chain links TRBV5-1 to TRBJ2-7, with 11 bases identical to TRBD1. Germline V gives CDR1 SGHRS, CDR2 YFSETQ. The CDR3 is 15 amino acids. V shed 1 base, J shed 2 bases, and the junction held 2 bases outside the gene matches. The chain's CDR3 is CASSLMGQGAYEQYF. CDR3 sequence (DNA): TGCGCCAGCAGCTTGATGGGACAGGGGGCCTACGAGCAGTACTTC. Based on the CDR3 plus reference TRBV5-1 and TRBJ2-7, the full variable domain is KAGVTQTPRYLIKTRGQQVTLSCSPISGHRSVSWYQQTPGQGLQFLFEYFSETQRNKGNFPGRFSGRQFSNSRSEMNVSTLELGDSALYLCASSLMGQGAYEQYFGPGTRLTVT.

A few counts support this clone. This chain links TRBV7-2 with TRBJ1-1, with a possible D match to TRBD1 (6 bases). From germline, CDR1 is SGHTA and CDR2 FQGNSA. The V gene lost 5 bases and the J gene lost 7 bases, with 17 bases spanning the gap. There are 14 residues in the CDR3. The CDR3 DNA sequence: TGTGCCAGCAGCGTCGACAGGCCTAAGGGTGAAGCTTTCTTT. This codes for CASSVDRPKGEAFF. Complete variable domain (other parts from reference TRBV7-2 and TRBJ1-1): GAGVSQSPSNKVTEKGKDVELRCDPISGHTALYWYRQSLGQGLEFLIYFQGNSAPDKSGLPSDRFSAERTGGSVSTLTIQRTQQEDSAVYLCASSVDRPKGEAFFGQGTRLTVV.

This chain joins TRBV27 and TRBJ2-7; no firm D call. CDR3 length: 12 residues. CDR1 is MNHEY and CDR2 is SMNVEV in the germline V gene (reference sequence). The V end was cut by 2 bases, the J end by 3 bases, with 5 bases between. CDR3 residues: CASSLGNYEQYF. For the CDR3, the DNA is TGTGCCAGCAGTTTAGGGAACTACGAGCAGTACTTC.